The 10 T cell receptor beta chains presented below share a single source sample, sequenced in a study of T cell repertoires in cytomegalovirus infection. TCRdb re-derived calls from the reads in MiXCR, one entry per CDR3 protein. The sample has approximately 280,000 distinct CDR3 sequences; under 25% are singletons. No cognate antigen is known for these TCRs. Here the sequenced sample was cultured PBMCs, taken from culture after CMV antigen stimulation. The origin of the receptors is a human donor in good health (CMV status not recorded). Some clones in this sample may be carry-over from other donors' samples.

This chain joins TRBV12-3 or TRBV12-4 and TRBJ1-1; a weak D match, TRBD1 (5 bases). CDR3 length equals 16 residues. The V gene lost 3 bases and the J gene lost 1 base, with 15 bases spanning the gap. Here the CDR3 DNA reads TGTGCCAGCAGTTTGAATATGGGAGGGGCGAACACTGAAGCTTTCTTT. It encodes CASSLNMGGANTEAFF.

The chain joins TRBV7-3 to TRBJ2-1; D gene uncertain. CDR1 is SGHTA, CDR2 FQGTGA, per germline. V was shortened by 2 bases and J by 8 bases, with 13 bases between the two germline ends. The length of the CDR3 is 14 residues. The CDR3 coding sequence is TGTGCCAGCAGCTTATCGGTCGGCTTTTATGAGCAGTTCTTC. It codes for CASSLSVGFYEQFF.

The table lists this clonotype with a few counts. The chain carries TRBV28 and TRBJ2-1; TRBD2 matches at 7 bases. The CDR3 is 16 amino acids. CDR1 and CDR2 (germline): MDHEN, SYDVKM. The J segment lost 2 bases and the V segment lost 1 base, leaving 5 bases of the junction unmatched. The CDR3 bases are TGTGCCAGCAGTTTATTCAGCGGGATCGCCTACAATGAGCAGTTCTTC. It yields the protein CASSLFSGIAYNEQFF.

The chain couples TRBV20-1 to TRBJ2-1; 7 bases map to TRBD2. The CDR3 length is 15 residues. Germline V CDR1 and CDR2: DFQATT, SNEGSKA (reference sequence). Unmatched junction bases numbered 12, after V lost 2 bases and J lost 8 bases. The CDR3 nucleotides are TGCAGTGCTAGATTTCCCGTCCGGGCGGGGGATGAGCAGTTCTTC. Encoded protein: CSARFPVRAGDEQFF.

This clonotype was observed many times. The CDR3: CASSPLAGVSNIQYF. For the CDR3, the DNA is TGTGCCAGCAGCCCTTTAGCGGGAGTCTCGAACATTCAGTACTTC. The chain employs TRBV7-8 and TRBJ2-4, with 9 positions matching TRBD2. V dropped 5 bases and J dropped 7; count of bases not matched to a gene: 9. The CDR3 runs 15 residues. Per the germline V gene, CDR1 is SGHVS and CDR2 is FQNEAQ. The whole variable domain, remainder taken from reference TRBV7-8 and TRBJ2-4, is GAGVSQSPRYKVAKRGQDVALRCDPISGHVSLFWYQQALGQGPEFLTYFQNEAQLDKSGLPSDRFFAERPEGSVSTLKIQRTQQEDSAVYLCASSPLAGVSNIQYFGAGTRLSVL.

This clonotype appeared a few times. V is TRBV20-1 and J is TRBJ1-4, with D possibly matching TRBD1 (5 bases). The germline V gene encodes CDR1 DFQATT and CDR2 SNEGSKA (reference sequence). CDR3 length equals 15 residues. Trimming removed 0 bases at V and 7 bases at J, with 15 bases between. CDR3 bases: TGCAGTGCTAGAGATTGGGCCGGCGGGGGTGAAAAACTGTTTTTT. Its translation is CSARDWAGGGEKLFF.

V and J are TRBV10-3 and TRBJ1-1; 7 bases line up with TRBD1. With 6 bases clipped from V and 5 bases from J, the junction kept 3 bases outside the gene matches. CDR3 length: 12 residues. CDR1 ENHRY and CDR2 SYGVKD come from the germline V gene. Here the CDR3 DNA reads TGTGCCATCAGGGAGACAGGGACTGAAGCTTTCTTT. Translated, it gives CAIRETGTEAFF.

This clonotype was detected a few times. The rearrangement links TRBV28 to TRBJ1-1; 8 bases match TRBD1. The CDR3 spans 17 residues. V lost 6 bases, J lost 0 bases, and 12 bases stayed unmatched. CDR1 is MDHEN and CDR2 is SYDVKM in the germline V gene. The CDR3 region is CASRVMDRVGLNTEAFF. DNA for the CDR3: TGTGCCAGCAGAGTTATGGACAGGGTAGGGTTGAACACTGAAGCTTTCTTT.

This clonotype was seen at least ten times. The rearrangement links TRBV7-2 to TRBJ1-3; D gene unclear. V was shortened by 5 bases and J by 0 bases, with 8 bases between the two germline ends. The CDR3 consists of 14 residues. Germline CDR1 and CDR2: SGHTA and FQGNSA. The CDR3 sequence is CASSPGPSGNTIYF. CDR3 coding DNA: TGTGCCAGCAGCCCCGGACCCTCTGGAAACACCATATATTTT.

Turning to this clonotype: Since a much larger clone is just one base distant, this may be a read error. The V and J genes are TRBV5-4 and TRBJ2-3, with 7 bases identical to TRBD2. The CDR3 runs to 14 residues. Unmatched junction bases numbered 3, after V lost 4 bases and J lost 1 base. Germline V gene data show CDR1 as SGHNT and CDR2 as YYREEE (reference sequence). CDR3 region: CASSRTRGTDTQYF. The CDR3 nucleotides read TGTGCCAGCAGCCGGACTAGAGGCACAGATACGCAGTATTTT.